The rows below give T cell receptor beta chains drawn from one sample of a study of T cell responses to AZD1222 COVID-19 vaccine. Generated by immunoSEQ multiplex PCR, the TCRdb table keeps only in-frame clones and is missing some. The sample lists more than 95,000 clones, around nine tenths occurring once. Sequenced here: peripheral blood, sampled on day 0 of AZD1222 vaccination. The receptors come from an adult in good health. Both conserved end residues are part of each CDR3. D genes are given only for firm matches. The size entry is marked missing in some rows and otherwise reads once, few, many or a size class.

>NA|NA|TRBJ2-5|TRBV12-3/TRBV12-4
TGTGCCAGCAGGCCCAGTCCCTCCGAGACCCAGTACTTC
CASRPSPSETQYF
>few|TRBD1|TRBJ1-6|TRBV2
TGTGCCAGCATTCCGGGACAGGGACGATCACCCCTCCACTTT
CASIPGQGRSPLHF
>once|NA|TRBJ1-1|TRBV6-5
TGTGCCAGCAGTTACTCCAGGGACGGACTGAACACTGAAGCTTTCTTT
CASSYSRDGLNTEAFF
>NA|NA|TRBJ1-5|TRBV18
TGTGCCAGCTCACTTAACTCAGTAGGGCAGCCCCAGCATTTT
CASSLNSVGQPQHF
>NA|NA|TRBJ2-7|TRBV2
TGTGCCAGCAGCTTAGCGAGGAGCTCCTACGAGCAGTACTTC
CASSLARSSYEQYF
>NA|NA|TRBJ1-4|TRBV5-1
TGCGCCAGCAGCCCTGGTATATCTACTAATGAAAAACTGTTTTTT
CASSPGISTNEKLFF
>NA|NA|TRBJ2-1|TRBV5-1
TGCGCCAGCAGCTTCACAGGACCCAACAATGAGCAGTTCTTC
CASSFTGPNNEQFF
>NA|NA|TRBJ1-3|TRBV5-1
TGCGCCAGCAGCTTTATCGGGGACTCTGGAAACACCATATATTTT
CASSFIGDSGNTIYF
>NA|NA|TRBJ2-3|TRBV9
TGTGCCAGCACCCCCGCCGGGAGCGGAAACACAGATACGCAGTATTTT
CASTPAGSGNTDTQYF
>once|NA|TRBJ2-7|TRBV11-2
TGTGCCAGCAGCTTAGAGGGGGTGACGGGGGAGCAGTACTTC
CASSLEGVTGEQYF